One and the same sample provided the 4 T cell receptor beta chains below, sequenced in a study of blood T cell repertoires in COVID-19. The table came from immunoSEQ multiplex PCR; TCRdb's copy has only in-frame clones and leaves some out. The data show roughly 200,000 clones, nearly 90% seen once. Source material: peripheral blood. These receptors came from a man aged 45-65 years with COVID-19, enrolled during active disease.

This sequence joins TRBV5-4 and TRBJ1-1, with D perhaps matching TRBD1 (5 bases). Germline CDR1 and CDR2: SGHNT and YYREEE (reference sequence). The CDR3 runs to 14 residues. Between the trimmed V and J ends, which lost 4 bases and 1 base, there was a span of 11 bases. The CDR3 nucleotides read TGTGCCAGCAGCCTAAGACAGCCGAACACTGAAGCTTTCTTT. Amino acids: CASSLRQPNTEAFF.

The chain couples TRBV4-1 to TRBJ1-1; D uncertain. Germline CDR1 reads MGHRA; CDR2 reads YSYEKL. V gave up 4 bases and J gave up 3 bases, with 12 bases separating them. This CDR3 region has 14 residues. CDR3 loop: CASSRTKADTEAFF. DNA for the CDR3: TGCGCCAGCAGCCGAACAAAGGCGGACACTGAAGCTTTCTTT.

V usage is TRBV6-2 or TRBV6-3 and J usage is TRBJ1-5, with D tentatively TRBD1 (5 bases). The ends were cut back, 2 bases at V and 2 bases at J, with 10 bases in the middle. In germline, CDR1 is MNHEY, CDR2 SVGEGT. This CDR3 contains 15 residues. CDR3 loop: CASSYRGGGNQPQHF. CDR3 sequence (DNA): TGTGCCAGCAGTTACAGGGGAGGTGGCAATCAGCCCCAGCATTTT.

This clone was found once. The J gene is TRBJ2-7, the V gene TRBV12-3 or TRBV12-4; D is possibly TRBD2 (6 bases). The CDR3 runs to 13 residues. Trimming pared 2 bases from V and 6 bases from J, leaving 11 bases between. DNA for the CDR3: TGTGCCAGCAGTTTAAAGGGACTCGGCGAGCAGTACTTC. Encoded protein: CASSLKGLGEQYF.